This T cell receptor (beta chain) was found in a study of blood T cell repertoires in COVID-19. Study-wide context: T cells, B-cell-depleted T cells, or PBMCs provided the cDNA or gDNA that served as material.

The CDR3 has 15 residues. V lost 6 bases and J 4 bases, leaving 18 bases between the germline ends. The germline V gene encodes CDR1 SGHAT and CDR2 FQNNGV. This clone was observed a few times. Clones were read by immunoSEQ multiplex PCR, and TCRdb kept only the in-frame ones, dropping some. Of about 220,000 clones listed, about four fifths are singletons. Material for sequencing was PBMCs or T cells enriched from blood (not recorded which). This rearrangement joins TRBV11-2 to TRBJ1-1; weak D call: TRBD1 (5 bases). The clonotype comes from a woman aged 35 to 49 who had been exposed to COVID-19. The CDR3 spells CASSPRGGGGTEAFF. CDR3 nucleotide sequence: TGTGCCAGCAGTCCGCGGGGAGGTGGGGGCACTGAAGCTTTCTTT.